The clone carrying this T cell receptor beta chain was counted many times. Its antigen remains unknown. The entry originates in a study of T cells in Graves' hyperthyroidism and ophthalmopathy. Patients showing uncontrolled infection, other autoimmune disease, pregnancy or lactation were ineligible. Sample collection date corresponds to first hyperthyroidism diagnosis, prior to any ophthalmopathy symptoms. Authors of the study amplified TCR beta CDR3 regions from RNA transcripts. RT-PCR in the first round (using the HTBI primer set) targeted the TCR CDR3. TCRdb re-derived calls from the multiplex PCR reads in MiXCR, one entry per CDR3 protein. The sample holds more than 300,000 distinct CDR3 sequences, roughly 17% seen once. Findings of the study overall: Ophthalmopathy was separated from stable hyperthyroidism by a 13 V-J model.

This clonotype originated in a woman in her 30s with Graves' hyperthyroidism that later progressed to Graves' ophthalmopathy. What was sequenced was blood.

The CDR3 nucleotides read TGTGCCAGCAGCTTAGTTCCAGGGAGGGGAGATACGCAGTATTTT. Its translation: CASSLVPGRGDTQYF. The chain couples TRBV11-2 to TRBJ2-3; TRBD2 matches at 7 bases. The ends lost 1 base at V and 5 bases at J; junction bases unmatched: 6. Germline V gene data show CDR1 as SGHAT and CDR2 as FQNNGV. There are 15 residues in the CDR3.